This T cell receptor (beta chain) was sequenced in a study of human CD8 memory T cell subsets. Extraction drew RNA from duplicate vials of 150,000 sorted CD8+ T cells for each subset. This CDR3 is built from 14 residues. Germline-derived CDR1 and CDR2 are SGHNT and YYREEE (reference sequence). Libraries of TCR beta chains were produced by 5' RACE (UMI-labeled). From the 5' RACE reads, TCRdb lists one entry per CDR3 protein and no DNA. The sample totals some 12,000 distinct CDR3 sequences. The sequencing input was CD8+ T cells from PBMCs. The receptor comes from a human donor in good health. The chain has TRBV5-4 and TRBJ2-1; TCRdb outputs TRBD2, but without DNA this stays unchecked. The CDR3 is CASSTMGMGDEQFF.